This T cell receptor (beta chain) derives from a study of shared clonotypes between healthy human individuals. Study as a whole: The cohort had a couple of women and a few men, ages 18 to 49.

Regarding the study as a whole: Relative to clonotypes present in all four donors, those not shared had lower generation probabilities. As a rule, naive subsets had a larger estimated richness than memory subsets.

Trimming took 4 bases from V and 10 from J; bases not matched to a gene: 9. The CDR3 loop spans 13 amino acids. Germline values: CDR1 SEHNR, CDR2 FQNEAQ (reference sequence). Method: immunoSEQ multiplex PCR; TCRdb's copy keeps in-frame clones and lacks some. The sample yields about 2.2 million clones, approximately 92% seen once. Naivety among CD8 cells was defined by CD45RO negativity and positive CCR7 selection, thereby excluding terminally differentiated effector memory CD45RA+ cells. All participating donors were Caucasian adults from Nashville, Tennessee. Of note for this clone: Antigen specificity is unknown.

V gene TRBV7-9 combines with J gene TRBJ1-2, with 7 bases matching TRBD1. The sample was naive CD8+ T cells from PBMCs. This TCR was recovered from a man aged 18 to 30 in good health. Some clones in this sample may be carry-over from other donors' samples. As DNA, the CDR3 is TGTGCCAGCAGCTACGGACAGGCCTGGGACTACACCTTC. Its protein is CASSYGQAWDYTF.